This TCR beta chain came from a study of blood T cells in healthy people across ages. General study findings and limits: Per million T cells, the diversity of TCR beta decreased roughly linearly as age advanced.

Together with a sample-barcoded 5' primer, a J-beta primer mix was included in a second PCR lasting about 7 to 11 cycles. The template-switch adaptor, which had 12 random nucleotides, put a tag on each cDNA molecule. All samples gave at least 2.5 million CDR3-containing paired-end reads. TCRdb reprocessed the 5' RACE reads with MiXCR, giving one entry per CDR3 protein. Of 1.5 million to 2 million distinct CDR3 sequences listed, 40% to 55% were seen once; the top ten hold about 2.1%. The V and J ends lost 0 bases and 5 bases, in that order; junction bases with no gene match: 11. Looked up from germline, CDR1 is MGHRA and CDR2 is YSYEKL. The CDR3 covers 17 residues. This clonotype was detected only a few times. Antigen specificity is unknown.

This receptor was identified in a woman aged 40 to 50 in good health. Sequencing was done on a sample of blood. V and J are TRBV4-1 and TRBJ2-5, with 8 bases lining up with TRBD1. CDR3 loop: CASSQDRGPSVLETQYF. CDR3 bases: TGCGCCAGCAGCCAAGACAGGGGGCCATCGGTGTTGGAGACCCAGTACTTC.